These T cell receptor beta chains were read from a single sample in a study of T cell repertoires in cytomegalovirus infection. One entry per CDR3 protein results from TCRdb running MiXCR on the reads. In the table there are about 490,000 distinct CDR3 sequences, about a quarter of which are singletons. The sample consisted of PBMCs. The source is a human donor in good health (CMV status not recorded). Some clones in this sample may be carry-over from other donors' samples. The CDR3 runs from the conserved cysteine through the conserved F or W.

j_call cdr3_length v_call cdr3_aa
TRBJ2-1 17 TRBV18 CASSPPGVAGGENEQFF
TRBJ2-1 16 TRBV4-3 CASSRGLDHSYNEQFF
TRBJ2-2 13 TRBV20-1 CSAPSYGTGELFF
TRBJ2-5 16 TRBV5-4 CASSLFSGGLRETQYF
TRBJ2-3 16 TRBV7-3 CASSLRPGATTDTQYF
TRBJ2-5 16 TRBV12-3/TRBV12-4 CASSLSGQGALKTQYF
TRBJ1-1 15 TRBV7-2 CASSSDRGFDTEAFF
TRBJ2-7 12 TRBV7-2 CASSGSYYEQYF
TRBJ2-1 16 TRBV19 CASSFQTSGSYNEQFF
TRBJ1-5 15 TRBV28 CASSLGGSEGQPQHF
TRBJ2-3 17 TRBV20-1 CSARGFARDFGTDTQYF
TRBJ2-7 15 TRBV28 CASTVQGVMVYEQYF
TRBJ2-1 15 TRBV5-6 CASSGISGRITEQFF
TRBJ2-5 12 TRBV7-2 CASRNPVETQYF
TRBJ1-4 14 TRBV12-3/TRBV12-4 CASSNPGPTEKLFF
TRBJ2-2 16 TRBV24-1 CATSDYATGNTGELFF
TRBJ1-6 13 TRBV7-9 CASSQQSQGALHF
TRBJ1-4 15 TRBV12-3/TRBV12-4 CASSSYWDRGGKLFF
TRBJ2-5 14 TRBV7-6 CASSLQHSQETQYF
TRBJ2-5 16 TRBV7-2 CASSHPNRGYGETQYF
TRBJ2-5 16 TRBV4-3 CASSQDPGTGGETQYF
TRBJ1-5 13 TRBV6-1 CASCMGVDQPQHF
TRBJ2-7 13 TRBV10-3 CAISSRDPYEQYF
TRBJ1-1 15 TRBV11-2 CASSPRQGTGTEAFF
TRBJ1-2 16 TRBV5-6 CASSRVDRGQDYGYTF
TRBJ2-1 16 TRBV6-5 CASSPGQGLLYNEQFF
TRBJ2-5 13 TRBV29-1 CSVEVLTQETQYF
TRBJ2-7 13 TRBV7-2 CASSFWGIDEQYF
TRBJ2-7 14 TRBV7-8 CASSSRDSPYEQYF
TRBJ2-1 16 TRBV30 CALHLPFGGGKAEQFF
TRBJ2-2 14 TRBV7-2 CASVRGTGVGELFF
TRBJ1-3 15 TRBV7-9 CASSLGRLAGNTIYF
TRBJ2-3 15 TRBV28 CASSFRRLAGDTQYF
TRBJ2-7 15 TRBV4-1 CASSQEWPSTYEQYF
TRBJ2-3 14 TRBV7-6 CASSLYGGRDTQYF
TRBJ2-3 14 TRBV19 CASSTGDLTDTQYF
TRBJ2-5 18 TRBV7-9 CASSAGTSGRAYQETQYF
TRBJ2-3 14 TRBV6-1 CASRRGLSTDTQYF
TRBJ1-6 16 TRBV6-2/TRBV6-3 CASADPRGQGDSPLHF
TRBJ2-1 14 TRBV7-2 CASSLGTAYNEQFF
TRBJ2-3 14 TRBV4-1 CASSGQAITDTQYF